This T cell receptor beta chain was sequenced in a study of T cell repertoires in cytomegalovirus infection. Looking at the study overall: Signatures in public TCR beta sequences pointed to both CMV infection and matching HLA type.

The sample holds a few counts of this clonotype. Its antigen remains unknown. In germline, CDR1 is SGHNT, CDR2 YYREEE (reference sequence). Trimming cost V 2 bases and J 10 bases, with 18 bases left between them. This CDR3 has 14 amino acids. Findings and caveats of the study: People with CMV and the relevant HLA were identified by cumulative public TCR beta family frequency. Within the response measured ex vivo, HLA-C-restricted CMV-specific TCR beta clonotypes were dominant.

TCRdb called the reads again in MiXCR, with one record for every CDR3 protein. The data show 110,000 to 150,000 distinct CDR3 sequences, with 30% to 40% seen just once and roughly 47% held by the top ten. The chain combines TRBV5-4 with TRBJ1-1; D not certain. The receptor comes from a human donor in good health (CMV status not recorded). Some clones in this sample may be carry-over from other donors' samples. The sequences come from CD8+ T cells from cultured PBMCs, collected from culture after CMV antigen stimulation. The chain's CDR3 is CASSLQKTTWLAFF. The CDR3, as DNA: TGTGCCAGCAGCTTACAAAAAACGACCTGGTTAGCTTTCTTT.